A single sample is the source of the 26 T cell receptor beta chains below, sequenced in a study of CD8 T cells in ankylosing spondylitis (dated by TCRdb to about 2017). Summary of the overall study and its limitations: Blood from ankylosing spondylitis patients appeared to be characterized by a TCR beta motif made up of fewer than ten highly homologous amino acid variants.

To prepare the library, 5' RACE was applied. The data were produced on an Illumina HiSeq 2500. The public reads were run again by TCRdb, first through fastp at Q25 and then through MiXCR, and only productive beta chains were kept. Duplicate CDR3 protein sequences are folded into a single record with the most common DNA and genes. This sample holds about 450,000 distinct CDR3 sequences; roughly 25% were observed only once. Roughly 0.8% of the sample is in the top ten clones. The antigens for these receptors are not known. Material for sequencing was blood, either unsorted or a sorted T cell fraction (not recorded which). The source of these receptors is a male donor with ankylosing spondylitis.

This clonotype was recorded a few times. This rearrangement joins TRBV2 to TRBJ2-5; D is undetermined. V was trimmed by 4 bases and J by 7 bases, leaving 13 bases between them. CDR1 and CDR2 from the germline V gene are SNHLY and FYNNEI. The CDR3 spans 13 residues. The CDR3 loop reads CASSGIAAGTQYF. CDR3 nucleotides: TGTGCCAGCAGTGGAATAGCCGCCGGGACCCAGTACTTC.

The chain joins TRBV5-1 to TRBJ2-1; a possible D gene is TRBD1 (5 bases). The CDR3 consists of 14 residues. The germline gives CDR1 SGHRS, CDR2 YFSETQ. V was shortened by 4 bases and J by 12 bases, with 20 bases between the two germline ends. The CDR3 nucleotides read TGCGCCAGCAGCCTCAGCACACTCCAGGGCGGGCAGTTCTTC. Amino acid sequence: CASSLSTLQGGQFF. The full variable domain, with the rest looked up from reference TRBV5-1 and TRBJ2-1, is KAGVTQTPRYLIKTRGQQVTLSCSPISGHRSVSWYQQTPGQGLQFLFEYFSETQRNKGNFPGRFSGRQFSNSRSEMNVSTLELGDSALYLCASSLSTLQGGQFFGPGTRLTVL.

This clonotype was counted many times. V and J are TRBV5-1 and TRBJ2-7; no reliable D call. V was clipped by 0 bases and J by 0 bases, with 10 bases between them. The CDR3 covers 15 residues. Germline V gene data show CDR1 as SGHRS and CDR2 as YFSETQ. CDR3 sequence (DNA): TGCGCCAGCAGCTTGGAAATAGGGTTCTCCTACGAGCAGTACTTC. Encoded protein: CASSLEIGFSYEQYF.

This clonotype was picked up a small number of times. The J gene is TRBJ1-1, the V gene TRBV30, with D hard to call. This CDR3 spans 10 amino acids. Trimming removed 7 bases from V and 5 bases from J, with 8 bases in between. CDR1 GTSNPN and CDR2 SVGIG come from the germline V gene (reference sequence). CDR3 region: CASRRTEAFF. In nucleotides, the CDR3 is TGTGCCTCCCGGCGAACTGAAGCTTTCTTT.

The chain has TRBV5-4 and TRBJ2-1; 13 nucleotides align to TRBD2. The CDR3 covers 22 residues. V shed 4 bases and J 0 bases; nucleotides not matched to a gene: 19. Germline assignment: CDR1 SGHNT and CDR2 YYREEE (reference sequence). CDR3 DNA: TGTGCCAGCAGCAAGGCCAGGGGATCGGGACTAGCGGGACGGAGCTCCTACAATGAGCAGTTCTTC. Translated: CASSKARGSGLAGRSSYNEQFF. The full variable domain, completed using reference TRBV5-4 and TRBJ2-1, is ETGVTQSPTHLIKTRGQQVTLRCSSQSGHNTVSWYQQALGQGPQFIFQYYREEENGRGNFPPRFSGLQFPNYSSELNVNALELDDSALYLCASSKARGSGLAGRSSYNEQFFGPGTRLTVL.

In its sample, this clonotype was seen a few times. The rearrangement joins TRBV7-9 to TRBJ2-7; no reliable D call. With 3 bases removed from V and 4 bases from J, the gap between germline ends came to 10 bases. Germline V gene sequence: CDR1 SEHNR, CDR2 FQNEAQ (reference sequence). This CDR3 has 13 residues. In DNA, the CDR3 is TGTGCCAGCAGCTTGGCAGCAACTTACGAGCAGTACTTC. Translating gives CASSLAATYEQYF.

This clonotype was picked up a small number of times. The V and J genes are TRBV12-3 or TRBV12-4 and TRBJ2-1; no firm D call. Trimming removed 1 base from V and 10 bases from J, with 17 bases in between. The CDR3 contains 15 residues. The CDR3 DNA sequence: TGTGCCAGCAGTTTAGGGCCTGGATCCCCCAGGGAGCAGTTCTTC. This encodes CASSLGPGSPREQFF.

V usage is TRBV7-2 and J usage is TRBJ2-7, with 8 bases lining up with TRBD2. The CDR3 totals 14 residues. In germline, CDR1 is SGHTA, CDR2 FQGNSA. J was trimmed by 2 bases and V by 5 bases; bases with no gene match: 5. The CDR3 DNA sequence: TGTGCCAGCAGCCATGGACTAGCCCCCTACGAGCAGTACTTC. It encodes CASSHGLAPYEQYF.

This sequence joins TRBV11-2 and TRBJ1-2; D uncertain. CDR3 length: 14 amino acids. The germline V gene has CDR1 SGHAT and CDR2 FQNNGV. Trimming took 2 bases from V and 4 from J, leaving 11 bases between them. The CDR3 coding sequence is TGTGCCAGCAGCTTAATACGGCACCCCTATGGCTACACCTTC. It translates to CASSLIRHPYGYTF.

This clonotype was seen only a few times. The gene calls are TRBV7-4 and TRBJ2-7, with 10 bases that match TRBD2. The CDR3 sequence is 16 residues long. The germline CDR1 and CDR2 sequences are SGHVT and SQSDAQ. V trimming: 5 bases; J trimming: 0 bases; junction bases outside the gene matches: 7. CDR3 sequence (DNA): TGTGCCAGCAGCCCGGGACTAGCGATTTCCTCCTACGAGCAGTACTTC. Its protein is CASSPGLAISSYEQYF.

V and J are TRBV5-1 and TRBJ2-7, with 9 bases aligning to TRBD1. The V segment lost 2 bases and the J segment 10 bases; nucleotides outside the gene matches: 7. The CDR3 spans 13 residues. Germline CDR1 reads SGHRS; CDR2 reads YFSETQ. The CDR3 DNA reads as TGCGCCAGCAGCTTCGAACAGGGGGCCGTACAGTACTTC. Residues: CASSFEQGAVQYF.

The V gene is TRBV12-3 or TRBV12-4, the J gene TRBJ1-5; D call uncertain. CDR3 length: 13 residues. The V end lost 5 bases, the J end lost 7 bases, and 12 bases lay between the germline ends. CDR3 DNA sequence: TGTGCCAGCAGTATCAACGCGGGGCAGCCCCAGCATTTT. Translating gives CASSINAGQPQHF.

The chain has TRBV10-3 and TRBJ1-2; D is unclear. Germline CDR1 ENHRY, CDR2 SYGVKD. The length of the CDR3 is 16 residues. V lost 0 bases, J lost 2 bases, and 13 bases lay in between. The chain's CDR3 is CAISESGAGVNYGYTF. CDR3 in DNA: TGTGCCATCAGTGAGTCTGGCGCCGGCGTGAACTATGGCTACACCTTC.

The genes are TRBV7-2 and TRBJ2-1, with D uncertain. CDR3 length: 15 amino acids. V lost 3 bases and J lost 0, with 9 bases in between. Germline V gene lookup returns CDR1 SGHTA and CDR2 FQGNSA. The CDR3 sequence is CASSFGRSSYNEQFF. In DNA form, the CDR3 reads TGTGCCAGCAGCTTTGGGCGGAGCTCCTACAATGAGCAGTTCTTC.

J is TRBJ1-2 and V is TRBV7-2; D gene ambiguous. This CDR3 contains 14 residues. CDR1 and CDR2 (germline): SGHTA, FQGNSA. V dropped 5 bases and J dropped 7 bases, with 17 bases sitting between them. In DNA, the CDR3 is TGTGCCAGCAGCCCCGCCGGCCGAGGTGGTGGCTACACCTTC. Translating gives CASSPAGRGGGYTF.

This clonotype was seen more than once but under ten times. V is TRBV5-1 and J is TRBJ1-1; D is perhaps TRBD1 (6 bases). V gave up 1 base and J gave up 3 bases, with 13 bases separating them. The germline CDR1 and CDR2 sequences are SGHRS and YFSETQ. The CDR3 sequence is 15 residues long. The CDR3 DNA reads TGCGCCAGCAGCTTGAACAGGGTGGTGGACACTGAAGCTTTCTTT. Its protein is CASSLNRVVDTEAFF.

The sample holds a few counts of this clonotype. The chain employs TRBV20-1 and TRBJ2-3; D possibly corresponds to TRBD2 (5 bases). Germline CDR1 is DFQATT and CDR2 is SNEGSKA (reference sequence). The germline V and J ends were trimmed by 5 bases and 4 bases, with 13 bases remaining between them. The CDR3 extends over 13 amino acids. The CDR3 nucleotides are TGCAGTGCTTCCCCGAATAGCGCAGATACGCAGTATTTT. Translating it yields CSASPNSADTQYF.

This chain connects TRBV15 to TRBJ2-1, with 9 bases lining up with TRBD2. Trimming took 2 bases from V and 3 from J; bases not matched to a gene: 8. CDR1 and CDR2 from the germline V gene are LNHNV and YYDKDF (reference sequence). The CDR3 loop spans 17 amino acids. DNA of the CDR3: TGTGCCACCAGCAGACATACGACTAGCGGAGTCTACAATGAGCAGTTCTTC. Translated, it gives CATSRHTTSGVYNEQFF.

The chain employs TRBV29-1 and TRBJ2-7; no clear D gene. The germline V gene has CDR1 SQVTM and CDR2 ANQGSEA. The CDR3 runs to 11 residues. Trimming left V 7 bases short and J 7 bases short, with 14 bases between. CDR3 sequence reads: CSAASEWEQYV. The CDR3 DNA is TGCAGCGCCGCTTCGGAGTGGGAGCAGTACGTC.

This clonotype was observed a handful of times. This rearrangement joins TRBV20-1 to TRBJ1-1, with TRBD1 as a possible D gene (6 bases). Trimming left V 5 bases short and J 4 bases short, with 17 bases between. Germline V gene sequence: CDR1 DFQATT, CDR2 SNEGSKA (reference sequence). The length of the CDR3 is 14 residues. The CDR3 DNA reads as TGCAGTGCTCCGGGGGGCAGGGACCCCACTGAAGCTTTCTTT. Protein product: CSAPGGRDPTEAFF.

V and J are TRBV11-1 and TRBJ2-1, with 10 bases lining up with TRBD1. The CDR3 consists of 19 residues. CDR1 is SGHAT, CDR2 FQDESV, per germline (reference sequence). Trimming removed 3 bases from V and 5 bases from J; junction bases left unmatched: 16. CDR3 in amino acids: CASSFNNGRGGTGDNEQFF. The CDR3 bases are TGTGCCAGCAGCTTCAACAATGGAAGGGGCGGGACAGGGGACAATGAGCAGTTCTTC.

The chain combines TRBV9 with TRBJ2-1; 9 bases align to TRBD2. The ends lost 4 bases at V and 4 bases at J; junction bases unmatched: 6. The CDR3 spans 15 residues. CDR1 is SGDLS and CDR2 is YYNGEE in the germline V gene. Here the CDR3 DNA reads TGTGCCAGCAGCTCCCGACTAGCGGAATACAATGAGCAGTTCTTC. Translation gives CASSSRLAEYNEQFF.

This chain links TRBV28 with TRBJ2-7, with 7 bases lining up with TRBD1. Germline assignment: CDR1 MDHEN and CDR2 SYDVKM. The CDR3 is 15 amino acids. The V and J ends lost 5 bases and 3 bases, in that order; junction bases with no gene match: 10. In DNA form, the CDR3 reads TGTGCCAGCAGTAGAGGGGACAGCTTTTACTACGAGCAGTACGTC. Its protein is CASSRGDSFYYEQYV.

This clonotype occurred a few times. The gene calls are TRBV24-1 and TRBJ2-6; D gene unclear. In germline, CDR1 is KGHDR, CDR2 SFDVKD. The V end was cut by 4 bases, the J end by 7 bases, with 10 bases between. CDR3 length: 14 residues. Here the CDR3 reads CATSDPLSANVLTF. In DNA, the CDR3 is TGTGCCACCAGTGACCCTCTTTCCGCCAACGTCCTGACTTTC.

V and J are TRBV12-5 and TRBJ2-2; the D call may be TRBD1 or TRBD2 (5 bases each). Trimming removed 4 bases from V and 4 bases from J, with 10 bases in between. The CDR3 has 14 amino acids. The V gene's germline CDR1 is LGHNT and CDR2 FRNRAP. The chain's CDR3 is CASGSGTITGELFF. In nucleotides, the CDR3 is TGTGCTAGTGGTTCCGGGACCATCACCGGGGAGCTGTTTTTT. The variable domain in full, completed from reference TRBV12-5 and TRBJ2-2, reads DARVTQTPRHKVTEMGQEVTMRCQPILGHNTVFWYRQTMMQGLELLAYFRNRAPLDDSGMPKDRFSAEMPDATLATLKIQPSEPRDSAVYFCASGSGTITGELFFGEGSRLTVL.

The genes are TRBV7-8 and TRBJ1-2; D is undetermined. Germline CDR1 is SGHVS and CDR2 is FQNEAQ. Trimming cost V 1 base and J 6 bases, with 12 bases left between them. The CDR3 consists of 14 residues. CDR3 sequence reads: CASSLDGQAHGYTF. CDR3 DNA sequence: TGTGCCAGCAGCTTAGACGGTCAGGCCCATGGCTACACCTTC.